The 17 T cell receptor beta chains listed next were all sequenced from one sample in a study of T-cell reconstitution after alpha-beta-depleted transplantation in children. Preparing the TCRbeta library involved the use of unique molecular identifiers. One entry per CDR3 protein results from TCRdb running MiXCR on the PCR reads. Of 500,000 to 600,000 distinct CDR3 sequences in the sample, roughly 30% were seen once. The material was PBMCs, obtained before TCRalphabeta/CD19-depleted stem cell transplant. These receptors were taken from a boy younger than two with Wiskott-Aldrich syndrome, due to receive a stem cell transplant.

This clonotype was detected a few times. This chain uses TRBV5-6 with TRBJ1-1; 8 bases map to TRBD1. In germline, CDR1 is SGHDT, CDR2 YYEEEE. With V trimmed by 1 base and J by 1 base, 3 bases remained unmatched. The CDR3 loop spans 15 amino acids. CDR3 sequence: CASSLIGQGNTEAFF. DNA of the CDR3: TGTGCCAGCAGCTTGATCGGACAGGGGAACACTGAAGCTTTCTTT.

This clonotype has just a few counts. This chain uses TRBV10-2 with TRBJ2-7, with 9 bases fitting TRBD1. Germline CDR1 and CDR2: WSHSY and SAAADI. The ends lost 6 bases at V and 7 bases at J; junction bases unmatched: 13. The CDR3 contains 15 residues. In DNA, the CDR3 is TGCGCCAGCAGCCCACCCGGGACAGGGCGAGGGGAGCAGTACTTC. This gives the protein CASSPPGTGRGEQYF.

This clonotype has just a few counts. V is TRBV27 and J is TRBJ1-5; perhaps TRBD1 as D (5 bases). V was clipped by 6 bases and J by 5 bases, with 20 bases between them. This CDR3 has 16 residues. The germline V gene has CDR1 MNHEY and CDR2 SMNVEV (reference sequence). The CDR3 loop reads CASSPLGAQVDQPQHF. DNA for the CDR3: TGTGCCAGCAGCCCCCTAGGGGCTCAGGTGGATCAGCCCCAGCATTTT.

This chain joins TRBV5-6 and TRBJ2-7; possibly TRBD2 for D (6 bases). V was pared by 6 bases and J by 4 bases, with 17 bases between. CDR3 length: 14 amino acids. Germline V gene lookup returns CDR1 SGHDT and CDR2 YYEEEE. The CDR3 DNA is TGTGCCAGCACCCGGCGGACTAACAAATACGAGCAGTACTTC. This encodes CASTRRTNKYEQYF.

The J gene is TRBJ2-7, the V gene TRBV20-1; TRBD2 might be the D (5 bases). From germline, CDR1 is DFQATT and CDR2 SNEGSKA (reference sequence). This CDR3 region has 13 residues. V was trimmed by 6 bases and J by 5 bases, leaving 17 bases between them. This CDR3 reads CSAAARKYNEQYF. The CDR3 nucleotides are TGCAGTGCAGCGGCTAGAAAGTATAACGAGCAGTACTTC.

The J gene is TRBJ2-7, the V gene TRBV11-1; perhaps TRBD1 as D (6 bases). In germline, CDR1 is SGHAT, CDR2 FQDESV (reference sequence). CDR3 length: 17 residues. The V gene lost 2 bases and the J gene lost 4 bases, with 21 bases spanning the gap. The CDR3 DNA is TGTGCCAGCAGCTTACTAGTCGCGGACAGAAGTCTATACGAGCAGTACTTC. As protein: CASSLLVADRSLYEQYF.

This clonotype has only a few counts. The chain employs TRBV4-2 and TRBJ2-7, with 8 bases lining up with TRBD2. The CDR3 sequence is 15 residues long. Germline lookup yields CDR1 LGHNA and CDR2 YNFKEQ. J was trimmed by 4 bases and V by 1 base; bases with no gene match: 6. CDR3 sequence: CASSQVGREGYEQYF. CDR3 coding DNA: TGTGCCAGCAGCCAAGTAGGACGGGAGGGATACGAGCAGTACTTC.

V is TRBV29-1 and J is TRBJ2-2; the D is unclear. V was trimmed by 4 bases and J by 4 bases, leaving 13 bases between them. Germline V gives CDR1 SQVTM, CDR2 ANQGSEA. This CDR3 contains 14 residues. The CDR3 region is CSVGLRVGTGELFF. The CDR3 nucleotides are TGCAGCGTTGGTCTTCGAGTGGGCACCGGGGAGCTGTTTTTT.

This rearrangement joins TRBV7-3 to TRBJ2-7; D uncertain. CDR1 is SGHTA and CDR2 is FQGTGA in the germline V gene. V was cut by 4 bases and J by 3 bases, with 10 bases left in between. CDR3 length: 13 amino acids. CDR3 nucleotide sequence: TGTGCCAGCAGCTGGGGTATGGGCTACGAGCAGTACTTC. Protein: CASSWGMGYEQYF. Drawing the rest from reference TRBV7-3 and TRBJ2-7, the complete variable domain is GAGVSQTPSNKVTEKGKYVELRCDPISGHTALYWYRQSLGQGPEFLIYFQGTGAADDSGLPNDRFFAVRPEGSVSTLKIQRTERGDSAVYLCASSWGMGYEQYFGPGTRLTVT.

The DNA for the CDR3 is TGCAGTGCTAGATCCCTGGGAGAGTACGAGCAGTACTTC. Its protein product is CSARSLGEYEQYF. The genes are TRBV20-1 and TRBJ2-7; D is possibly TRBD2 (5 bases). CDR1 is DFQATT and CDR2 is SNEGSKA in the germline V gene (reference sequence). The V gene lost 2 bases and the J gene lost 4 bases, with 12 bases spanning the gap. CDR3 length: 13 residues.

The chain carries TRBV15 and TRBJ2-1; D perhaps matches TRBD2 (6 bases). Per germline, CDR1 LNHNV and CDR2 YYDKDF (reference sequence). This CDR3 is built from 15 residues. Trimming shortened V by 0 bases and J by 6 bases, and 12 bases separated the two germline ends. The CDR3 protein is CATSREIRRANEQFF. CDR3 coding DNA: TGTGCCACCAGCAGAGAAATCCGGAGGGCCAATGAGCAGTTCTTC.

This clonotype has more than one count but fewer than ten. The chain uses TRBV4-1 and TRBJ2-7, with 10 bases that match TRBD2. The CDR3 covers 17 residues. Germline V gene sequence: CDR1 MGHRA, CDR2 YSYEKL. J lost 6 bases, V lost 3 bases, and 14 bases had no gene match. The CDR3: CASSHPRASGRQGEQYF. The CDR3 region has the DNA TGCGCCAGCAGCCATCCCCGGGCTAGCGGGAGACAGGGCGAGCAGTACTTC.

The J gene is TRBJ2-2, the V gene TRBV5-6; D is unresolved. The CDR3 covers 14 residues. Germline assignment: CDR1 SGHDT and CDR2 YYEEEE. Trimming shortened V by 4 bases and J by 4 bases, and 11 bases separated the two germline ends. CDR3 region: CASSLGRITGELFF. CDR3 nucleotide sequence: TGTGCCAGCAGCCTAGGACGGATCACCGGGGAGCTGTTTTTT.

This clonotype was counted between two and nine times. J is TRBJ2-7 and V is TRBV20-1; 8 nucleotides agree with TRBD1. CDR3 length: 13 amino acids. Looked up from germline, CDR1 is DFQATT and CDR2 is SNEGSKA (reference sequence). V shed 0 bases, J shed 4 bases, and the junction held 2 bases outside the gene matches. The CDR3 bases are TGCAGTGCTAGAGATTACAGGGGGTACGAGCAGTACTTC. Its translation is CSARDYRGYEQYF.

The CDR3 DNA sequence: TGTGCCAGCAGTTTGCGGGGGCGGCAAGAGACCCAGTACTTC. The encoded protein is CASSLRGRQETQYF. The V and J genes are TRBV28 and TRBJ2-5, with D possibly TRBD2 on 7 matching bases. Germline values: CDR1 MDHEN, CDR2 SYDVKM. Trimming removed 3 bases at V and 2 bases at J, with 10 bases between. This CDR3 has 14 residues. Based on the CDR3 plus reference TRBV28 and TRBJ2-5, the full variable domain is DVKVTQSSRYLVKRTGEKVFLECVQDMDHENMFWYRQDPGLGLRLIYFSYDVKMKEKGDIPEGYSVSREKKERFSLILESASTNQTSMYLCASSLRGRQETQYFGPGTRLLVL.

CDR3 loop: CSARVRSGQETQYF. For the CDR3, the DNA is TGCAGTGCTAGAGTCAGGTCAGGGCAAGAGACCCAGTACTTC. The chain employs TRBV20-1 and TRBJ2-5, with D tentatively TRBD1 (5 bases). With 1 base removed from V and 2 bases from J, the gap between germline ends came to 11 bases. The germline gives CDR1 DFQATT, CDR2 SNEGSKA (reference sequence). The CDR3 loop spans 14 amino acids.

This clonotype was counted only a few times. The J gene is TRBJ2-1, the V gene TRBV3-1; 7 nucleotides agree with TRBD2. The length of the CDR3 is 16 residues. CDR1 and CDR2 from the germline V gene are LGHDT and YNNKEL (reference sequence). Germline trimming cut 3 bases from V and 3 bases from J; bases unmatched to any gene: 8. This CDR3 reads CASSHIGAGFYNEQFF. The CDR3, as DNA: TGTGCCAGCAGCCACATAGGAGCGGGGTTCTACAATGAGCAGTTCTTC.